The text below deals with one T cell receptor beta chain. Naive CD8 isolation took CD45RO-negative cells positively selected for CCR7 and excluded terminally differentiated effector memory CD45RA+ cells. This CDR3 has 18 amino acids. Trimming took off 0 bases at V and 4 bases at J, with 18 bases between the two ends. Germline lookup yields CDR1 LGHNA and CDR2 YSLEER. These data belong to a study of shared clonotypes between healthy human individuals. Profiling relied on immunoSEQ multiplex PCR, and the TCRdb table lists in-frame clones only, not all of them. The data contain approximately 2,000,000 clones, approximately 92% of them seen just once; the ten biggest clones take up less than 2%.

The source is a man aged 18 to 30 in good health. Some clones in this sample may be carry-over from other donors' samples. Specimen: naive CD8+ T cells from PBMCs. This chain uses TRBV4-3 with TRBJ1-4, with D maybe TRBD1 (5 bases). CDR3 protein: CASSQDWGPAENNEKLFF. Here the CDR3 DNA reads TGCGCCAGCAGCCAAGATTGGGGACCGGCAGAAAATAATGAAAAACTGTTTTTT.